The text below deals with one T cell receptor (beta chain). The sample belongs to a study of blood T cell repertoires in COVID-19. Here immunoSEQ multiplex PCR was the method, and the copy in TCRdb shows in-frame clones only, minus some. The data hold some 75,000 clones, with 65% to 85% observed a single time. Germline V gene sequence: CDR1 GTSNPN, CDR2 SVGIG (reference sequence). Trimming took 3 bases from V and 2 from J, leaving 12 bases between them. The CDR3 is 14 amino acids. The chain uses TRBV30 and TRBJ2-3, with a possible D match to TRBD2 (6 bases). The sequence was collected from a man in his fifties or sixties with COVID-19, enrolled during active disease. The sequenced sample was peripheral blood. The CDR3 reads CAWSGGGDTDTQYF. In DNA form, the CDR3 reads TGTGCCTGGAGCGGCGGAGGGGACACAGATACGCAGTATTTT.